These 5 T cell receptor beta chains were all obtained from the same sample, sequenced in a study of graft-versus-host responses after intestinal transplantation. This table comes from immunoSEQ multiplex PCR, and its TCRdb copy is limited to in-frame clones, with some not included. This sample has approximately 17,000 clones, with 75% to 85% found just once. Graft material was processed, releasing intraepithelial and lamina propria lymphocytes. Here the sequenced sample was ileum tissue, taken 584 days after intestinal transplantation. These receptors were collected from a human patient who received an intestinal transplant, so some T cells may come from the graft donor.

This clone has a handful of counts. The genes are TRBV10-2 and TRBJ1-3, with TRBD1 identical over 8 bases. The CDR3 is 13 residues long. Trimming cost V 9 bases and J 1 base; bases outside gene matches: 2. Germline assignment: CDR1 WSHSY and CDR2 SAAADI. CDR3 sequence: CASRQGSGNTIYF. The CDR3 nucleotides are TGCGCCAGTCGACAGGGGTCTGGAAACACCATATATTTT.

This clone occurred once. J is TRBJ1-2 and V is TRBV11-2; TRBD1 aligns across 9 bases. Per the germline V gene, CDR1 is SGHAT and CDR2 is FQNNGV. The CDR3 is made up of 15 amino acids. Trimming removed 4 bases from V and 4 bases from J; junction bases left unmatched: 7. CDR3: CASSSGQGRIYGYTF. CDR3 nucleotides: TGTGCCAGCAGCTCGGGACAGGGACGGATCTATGGCTACACCTTC.

This clone occurred once. The chain employs TRBV2 and TRBJ1-4; D is undetermined. CDR1 is SNHLY and CDR2 is FYNNEI in the germline V gene. With 1 base removed from V and 2 bases from J, the gap between germline ends came to 8 bases. The CDR3 covers 15 residues. The CDR3 reads CASSEEGSTNEKLFF. In DNA form, the CDR3 reads TGTGCCAGCAGTGAAGAAGGTAGCACTAATGAAAAACTGTTTTTT.

This clone has just one count. The chain carries TRBV2 and TRBJ2-1; 9 bases fit TRBD2. V trimming: 7 bases; J trimming: 4 bases; junction bases outside the gene matches: 5. Germline lookup yields CDR1 SNHLY and CDR2 FYNNEI. This CDR3 has 14 amino acids. CDR3 in amino acids: CASTFSGGYNEQFF. The CDR3 bases are TGTGCCAGCACCTTTAGCGGGGGTTACAATGAGCAGTTCTTC. The full variable domain, completed using reference TRBV2 and TRBJ2-1, is EPEVTQTPSHQVTQMGQEVILRCVPISNHLYFYWYRQILGQKVEFLVSFYNNEISEKSEIFDDQFSVERPDGSNFTLKIRSTKLEDSAMYFCASTFSGGYNEQFFGPGTRLTVL.

DNA of the CDR3: TGTGCCAGTAGTGCAGGGAGCGGCGGGGGGATATACGAGCAGTACTTC. Protein sequence: CASSAGSGGGIYEQYF. The chain uses TRBV19 and TRBJ2-7, with 8 bases aligning to TRBD2. This CDR3 has 16 amino acids. The V gene end was trimmed by 5 bases and the J gene end by 4 bases; junction bases not matched to a gene: 13. Germline V gene sequence: CDR1 LNHDA, CDR2 SQIVND (reference sequence).